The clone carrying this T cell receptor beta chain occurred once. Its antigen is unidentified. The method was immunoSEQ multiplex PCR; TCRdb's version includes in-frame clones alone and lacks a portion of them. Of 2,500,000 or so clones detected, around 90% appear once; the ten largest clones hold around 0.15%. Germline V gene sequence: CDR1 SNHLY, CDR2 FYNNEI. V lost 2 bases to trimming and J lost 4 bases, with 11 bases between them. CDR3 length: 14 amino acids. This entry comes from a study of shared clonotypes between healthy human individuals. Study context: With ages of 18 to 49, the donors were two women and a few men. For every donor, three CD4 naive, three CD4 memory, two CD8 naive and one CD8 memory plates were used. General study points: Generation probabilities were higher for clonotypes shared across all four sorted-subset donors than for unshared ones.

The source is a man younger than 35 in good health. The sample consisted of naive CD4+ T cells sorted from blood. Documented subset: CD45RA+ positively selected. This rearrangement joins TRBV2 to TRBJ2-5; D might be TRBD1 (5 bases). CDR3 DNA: TGTGCCAGCAGTGAATGGGGCAGGAGAGAGACCCAGTACTTC. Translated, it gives CASSEWGRRETQYF.